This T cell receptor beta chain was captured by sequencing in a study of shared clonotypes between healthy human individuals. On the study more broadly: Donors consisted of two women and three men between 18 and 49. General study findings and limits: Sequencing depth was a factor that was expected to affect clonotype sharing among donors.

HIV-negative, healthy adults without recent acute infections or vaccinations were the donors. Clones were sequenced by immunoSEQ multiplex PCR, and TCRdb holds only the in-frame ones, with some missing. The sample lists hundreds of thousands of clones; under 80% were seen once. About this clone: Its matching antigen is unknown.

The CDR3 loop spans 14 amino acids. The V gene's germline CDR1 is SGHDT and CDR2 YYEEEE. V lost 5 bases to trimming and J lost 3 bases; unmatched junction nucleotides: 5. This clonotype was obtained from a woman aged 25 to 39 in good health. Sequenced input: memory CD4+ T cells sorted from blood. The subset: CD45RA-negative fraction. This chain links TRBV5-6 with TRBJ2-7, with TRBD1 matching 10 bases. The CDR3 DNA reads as TGTGCCAGCAGGTCGACAGGGGGCGGCTACGAGCAGTACTTC. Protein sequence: CASRSTGGGYEQYF.